This is a list of T cell receptor beta chains from one sample in a study of blood T cell repertoires in COVID-19. Here immunoSEQ multiplex PCR was the method, and the copy in TCRdb shows in-frame clones only, minus some. The data show about 260,000 clones, about 91% seen once. Sequenced material: PBMCs or T cells enriched from blood (not recorded which). Receptors originate from a man in his forties who had been exposed to COVID-19. Both conserved end residues are part of each CDR3.

TRBJ1-5 | TRBV19 | CASSSRGQGSNQPQHF
TRBJ2-7 | TRBV30 | CAWSPPGGQGANEQYF
TRBJ2-2 | TRBV2 | CASSEGLGSTGELFF
TRBJ2-3 | TRBV19 | CASSGLKSTDTQYF
TRBJ1-3 | TRBV7-8 | CASSSSLPTGNTIYF
TRBJ2-1 | TRBV5-4 | CASSLAGASGRNEQFF
TRBJ2-1 | TRBV5-1 | CASSWTGIGGNEQFF
TRBJ2-2 | TRBV7-9 | CASSLGRGTTGELFF
TRBJ1-5 | TRBV10-3 | CAISESGGSNQPQHF
TRBJ2-2 | TRBV4-1 | CASSQVSPRGRYTGELFF
TRBJ2-6 | TRBV3-1/TRBV3-2 | CASSQQGAGANVLTF
TRBJ2-1 | TRBV3-1/TRBV3-2 | CASSHPTSADNEQFF
TRBJ2-1 | TRBV24-1 | CATSGQGTLNEQFF
TRBJ1-1 | TRBV28 | CASSYNYRALNTEAFF
TRBJ1-6 | TRBV4-1 | CASSQQHRFRSPLHF
TRBJ2-3 | TRBV24-1 | CATQGYGSDTQYF
TRBJ2-3 | TRBV3-1/TRBV3-2 | CASSQVEDTQYF
TRBJ2-7 | TRBV10-3 | CAIGTGYTYEQYF
TRBJ2-7 | TRBV11-3 | CASSLSVLADPYEQYF
TRBJ1-2 | TRBV19 | CASETRTDTNYGYTF
TRBJ1-1 | TRBV19 | CANSIPRDRGPSHGAMNTEAFF
TRBJ1-1 | TRBV14 | CASSQQGVTEAFF
TRBJ1-2 | TRBV28 | CASSLAGQGGYGYTF
TRBJ2-1 | TRBV7-9 | CASSLAGQGRYNEQFF
TRBJ2-1 | TRBV7-7 | CASSPGLAGGLEQFF
TRBJ2-3 | TRBV6-5 | CASSSQPSTDTQYF
TRBJ2-1 | TRBV6-5 | CASTSGLHIGNEQFF
TRBJ1-1 | TRBV5-1 | CASSRDPNTEAFF
TRBJ1-2 | TRBV9 | CASSTGNGYTF
TRBJ2-3 | TRBV15 | CATSIPMGSADTQYF
TRBJ1-2 | TRBV28 | CASSYRDSNYGYTF
TRBJ2-7 | TRBV5-1 | CASSLAVRRGVDEQYF
TRBJ1-1 | TRBV28 | CASSRAGTVGFF
TRBJ2-5 | TRBV7-2 | CASSSSGTGTGETQYF
TRBJ2-1 | TRBV28 | CASTSPGTGGDNEQFF
TRBJ2-7 | TRBV7-2 | CASSLLAGERYEQYF
TRBJ1-4 | TRBV19 | CASRSGQGRATNEKLFF
TRBJ2-7 | TRBV5-1 | CASSPELAFEQYF
TRBJ2-1 | TRBV4-1 | CASSQPLAGLGNEQFF
TRBJ1-1 | TRBV5-1 | CASQVGWQGGYTEAFF
TRBJ2-7 | TRBV12-3/TRBV12-4 | CASSSDRGREQYF
TRBJ2-7 | TRBV19 | CASSIEPQGAYEQYF
TRBJ2-7 | TRBV6-6 | CASGGRGSPSYEQYF
TRBJ1-2 | TRBV18 | CASSPSGTGGQSGGYTF